The rows below give T cell receptor beta chains drawn from one sample of a study of blood T cell repertoires in COVID-19. Sequencing used immunoSEQ multiplex PCR; TCRdb keeps in-frame clones, though not all of them. Of 200,000 to 250,000 clones listed, about four fifths are singletons. What was sequenced was peripheral blood. Receptors were obtained from an elderly woman with COVID-19, enrolled during active disease. Both conserved end residues are part of each CDR3. A D gene is named only where the DNA matches it firmly. Size tells how often a clone was seen (once, few, many) or the class of an expanded clone, and some rows leave it out.

j_call: TRBJ1-2
cdr3_length: 10
d_call: NA
v_call: TRBV6-5
clone_size: NA
cdr3_aa: CATVDYGYTF
cdr3_nt: TGTGCAACGGTCGACTATGGCTACACCTTC

j_call: TRBJ1-2
cdr3_length: 13
d_call: NA
v_call: TRBV6-5
clone_size: once
cdr3_aa: CASIENGDYGYTF
cdr3_nt: TGTGCCAGCATCGAGAACGGGGACTATGGCTACACCTTC

j_call: TRBJ1-6
cdr3_length: 14
d_call: TRBD1
v_call: TRBV18
clone_size: once
cdr3_aa: CASSSGGGDSPLHF
cdr3_nt: TGTGCCAGCTCATCAGGGGGAGGTGATTCACCCCTCCACTTT

j_call: TRBJ1-2
cdr3_length: 14
d_call: TRBD1
v_call: TRBV7-9
clone_size: NA
cdr3_aa: CASSQNDRVSGYTF
cdr3_nt: TGTGCCAGCAGCCAGAATGACAGGGTATCGGGCTACACCTTC

j_call: TRBJ2-1
cdr3_length: 14
d_call: TRBD2
v_call: TRBV10-3
clone_size: NA
cdr3_aa: CAIKLAGGRDEQFF
cdr3_nt: TGTGCCATCAAACTAGCGGGAGGGAGGGATGAGCAGTTCTTC

j_call: TRBJ1-3
cdr3_length: 17
d_call: NA
v_call: TRBV21-1
clone_size: NA
cdr3_aa: CASSIVDRKDSGNTIYF
cdr3_nt: TGTGCCAGCAGCATCGTCGACAGAAAAGACTCTGGAAACACCATATATTTT

j_call: TRBJ1-6
cdr3_length: 13
d_call: NA
v_call: TRBV7-3
clone_size: NA
cdr3_aa: CASSPGVNSPLHF
cdr3_nt: TGTGCCAGCAGCCCAGGGGTCAATTCACCCCTCCACTTT

j_call: TRBJ2-1
cdr3_length: 14
d_call: TRBD2
v_call: TRBV9
clone_size: once
cdr3_aa: CASSEEREEFEQFF
cdr3_nt: TGTGCCAGCAGCGAAGAGCGGGAGGAATTTGAGCAGTTCTTC

j_call: TRBJ1-2
cdr3_length: 15
d_call: TRBD1
v_call: TRBV28
clone_size: few
cdr3_aa: CASSPGTGGNYGYTF
cdr3_nt: TGTGCCAGCAGTCCCGGGACAGGGGGGAACTATGGCTACACCTTC

j_call: TRBJ2-7
cdr3_length: 19
d_call: TRBD2
v_call: TRBV7-7
clone_size: NA
cdr3_aa: CASSYTYYESGTRTYEQYF
cdr3_nt: TGTGCTAGCAGCTATACCTATTACGAATCCGGGACTAGGACCTACGAGCAGTACTTC

j_call: TRBJ2-7
cdr3_length: 17
d_call: TRBD1
v_call: TRBV5-5
clone_size: NA
cdr3_aa: CASSLGLPGQPNYEQYF
cdr3_nt: TGTGCCAGCAGCTTGGGGCTACCGGGACAGCCGAACTACGAGCAGTACTTC

j_call: TRBJ1-5
cdr3_length: 17
d_call: TRBD1
v_call: TRBV3-1/TRBV3-2
clone_size: NA
cdr3_aa: CASSRGTGGSSNQPQHF
cdr3_nt: TGTGCCAGCAGCCGGGGGACAGGTGGGTCAAGCAATCAGCCCCAGCATTTT

j_call: TRBJ1-3
cdr3_length: 15
d_call: NA
v_call: TRBV6-5
clone_size: NA
cdr3_aa: CASSPQPNSGNTIYF
cdr3_nt: TGTGCCAGCAGTCCCCAACCTAACTCTGGAAACACCATATATTTT

j_call: TRBJ1-1
cdr3_length: 15
d_call: TRBD1
v_call: TRBV20-1
clone_size: NA
cdr3_aa: CSASHRGRGSTEAFF
cdr3_nt: TGCAGTGCTAGTCACAGGGGGAGGGGGTCCACTGAAGCTTTCTTT

j_call: TRBJ2-1
cdr3_length: 16
d_call: TRBD2
v_call: TRBV18
clone_size: once
cdr3_aa: CASSLTSAGGLDEQFF
cdr3_nt: TGTGCCAGCTCACTTACTAGCGCCGGAGGGTTGGATGAGCAGTTCTTC

j_call: TRBJ2-2
cdr3_length: 15
d_call: TRBD1
v_call: TRBV7-2
clone_size: NA
cdr3_aa: CASSTVGTGPGELFF
cdr3_nt: TGTGCCAGCAGCACGGTCGGGACAGGGCCGGGGGAGCTGTTTTTT

j_call: TRBJ1-3
cdr3_length: 17
d_call: NA
v_call: TRBV3-1/TRBV3-2
clone_size: NA
cdr3_aa: CASSQDRRVIAGNTIYF
cdr3_nt: TGTGCCAGCAGCCAAGATCGGAGGGTAATAGCTGGAAACACCATATATTTT

j_call: TRBJ1-3
cdr3_length: 16
d_call: TRBD1
v_call: TRBV5-1
clone_size: NA
cdr3_aa: CASSLAGTGRGNTIYF
cdr3_nt: TGCGCCAGCAGCTTGGCCGGGACAGGGCGTGGAAACACCATATATTTT

j_call: TRBJ1-1
cdr3_length: 14
d_call: NA
v_call: TRBV6-5
clone_size: NA
cdr3_aa: CASSYLTTNTEAFF
cdr3_nt: TGTGCCAGCAGTTACCTCACAACGAACACTGAAGCTTTCTTT

j_call: TRBJ2-6
cdr3_length: 15
d_call: NA
v_call: TRBV15
clone_size: NA
cdr3_aa: CATSREGSGANVLTF
cdr3_nt: TGTGCCACCAGCAGGGAGGGCTCTGGGGCCAACGTCCTGACTTTC

j_call: TRBJ2-7
cdr3_length: 17
d_call: NA
v_call: TRBV9
clone_size: once
cdr3_aa: CASSVDSRAGPRGEQYF
cdr3_nt: TGTGCCAGCAGCGTAGACTCCAGAGCGGGGCCTAGGGGGGAGCAGTACTTC

j_call: TRBJ2-1
cdr3_length: 13
d_call: NA
v_call: TRBV5-1
clone_size: NA
cdr3_aa: CASSEEGNNEQFF
cdr3_nt: TGCGCCAGCAGTGAAGAGGGTAACAATGAGCAGTTCTTC

j_call: TRBJ1-2
cdr3_length: 15
d_call: TRBD1
v_call: TRBV5-4
clone_size: once
cdr3_aa: CASSLAGTGNGGYTF
cdr3_nt: TGTGCCAGCAGCCTCGCCGGGACAGGGAACGGTGGCTACACCTTC

j_call: TRBJ1-5
cdr3_length: 15
d_call: NA
v_call: TRBV6-1
clone_size: NA
cdr3_aa: CASSDTGNSNQPQHF
cdr3_nt: TGTGCCAGCAGTGACACAGGGAATAGCAATCAGCCCCAGCATTTT

j_call: TRBJ1-1
cdr3_length: 14
d_call: NA
v_call: TRBV5-5
clone_size: once
cdr3_aa: CASSLRAGKTEAFF
cdr3_nt: TGTGCCAGCAGCTTGCGGGCAGGGAAGACTGAAGCTTTCTTT

j_call: TRBJ2-5
cdr3_length: 18
d_call: TRBD2
v_call: TRBV11-2
clone_size: NA
cdr3_aa: CASSLVAGTSGLQETQYF
cdr3_nt: TGTGCCAGCAGCTTAGTGGCGGGGACTAGCGGGCTCCAAGAGACCCAGTACTTC

j_call: TRBJ1-6
cdr3_length: 19
d_call: TRBD1
v_call: TRBV6-1
clone_size: once
cdr3_aa: CASSAPSPGGSSYNSPLHF
cdr3_nt: TGTGCCAGCAGTGCTCCCTCTCCAGGGGGGAGCTCCTATAATTCACCCCTCCACTTT

j_call: TRBJ1-1
cdr3_length: 12
d_call: NA
v_call: TRBV10-1
clone_size: few
cdr3_aa: CASRKREVEAFF
cdr3_nt: TGCGCCAGCAGGAAAAGGGAGGTTGAAGCTTTCTTT

j_call: TRBJ2-7
cdr3_length: 14
d_call: NA
v_call: TRBV11-2
clone_size: NA
cdr3_aa: CASSPVGSPYEQYF
cdr3_nt: TGTGCCAGCAGCCCAGTGGGGAGTCCCTACGAGCAGTACTTC

j_call: TRBJ2-3
cdr3_length: 13
d_call: NA
v_call: TRBV12-3/TRBV12-4
clone_size: NA
cdr3_aa: CASRILATDTQYF
cdr3_nt: TGTGCCAGCAGGATACTAGCAACAGATACGCAGTATTTT

j_call: TRBJ2-1
cdr3_length: 14
d_call: TRBD1
v_call: TRBV27
clone_size: NA
cdr3_aa: CASSLRGQYNEQFF
cdr3_nt: TGTGCCAGCAGTTTAAGGGGGCAATACAATGAGCAGTTCTTC

j_call: TRBJ1-5
cdr3_length: 14
d_call: NA
v_call: TRBV6-5
clone_size: NA
cdr3_aa: CASRRQDSNQPQHF
cdr3_nt: TGTGCCAGCAGAAGACAGGATAGCAATCAGCCCCAGCATTTT

j_call: TRBJ2-1
cdr3_length: 15
d_call: TRBD1
v_call: TRBV5-1
clone_size: NA
cdr3_aa: CASSSGTGPQGEQFF
cdr3_nt: TGCGCCAGCAGCTCCGGGACAGGACCCCAAGGGGAGCAGTTCTTC

j_call: TRBJ2-5
cdr3_length: 13
d_call: NA
v_call: TRBV12-3/TRBV12-4
clone_size: few
cdr3_aa: CASSLSGAETQYF
cdr3_nt: TGTGCCAGCAGTCTTTCAGGGGCAGAGACCCAGTACTTC

j_call: TRBJ1-2
cdr3_length: 15
d_call: NA
v_call: TRBV5-4
clone_size: NA
cdr3_aa: CASSSRPGGDYGYTF
cdr3_nt: TGTGCCAGCAGCTCCCGACCCGGGGGGGACTATGGCTACACCTTC

j_call: TRBJ1-2
cdr3_length: 11
d_call: NA
v_call: TRBV6-1
clone_size: NA
cdr3_aa: CASSSGSGYTF
cdr3_nt: TGTGCCAGCAGTAGCGGATCCGGCTACACCTTC

j_call: TRBJ2-7
cdr3_length: 13
d_call: NA
v_call: TRBV6-1
clone_size: NA
cdr3_aa: CASSETLLREQYF
cdr3_nt: TGTGCCAGCAGTGAAACCCTCTTGCGGGAGCAGTACTTC

j_call: TRBJ1-4
cdr3_length: 15
d_call: NA
v_call: TRBV5-4
clone_size: once
cdr3_aa: CASSLRDSTNEKLFF
cdr3_nt: TGTGCCAGCAGCTTACGGGATTCAACTAATGAAAAACTGTTTTTT

j_call: TRBJ2-7
cdr3_length: 14
d_call: TRBD1
v_call: TRBV14
clone_size: NA
cdr3_aa: CASSRGQGPYEQYF
cdr3_nt: TGTGCCAGCAGCCGGGGACAGGGGCCTTACGAGCAGTACTTC

j_call: TRBJ1-3
cdr3_length: 15
d_call: NA
v_call: TRBV9
clone_size: once
cdr3_aa: CASSDTPTGGNTIYF
cdr3_nt: TGTGCCAGCAGCGATACCCCGACGGGAGGAAACACCATATATTTT

j_call: TRBJ2-1
cdr3_length: 15
d_call: TRBD2
v_call: TRBV28
clone_size: NA
cdr3_aa: CASSFEAGAYNEQFF
cdr3_nt: TGTGCCAGCAGTTTCGAAGCGGGAGCATACAATGAGCAGTTCTTC

j_call: TRBJ1-2
cdr3_length: 16
d_call: NA
v_call: TRBV5-5
clone_size: NA
cdr3_aa: CASSFPKTRGAKGYTF
cdr3_nt: TGTGCCAGCAGCTTCCCCAAAACACGGGGAGCAAAAGGCTACACCTTC

j_call: TRBJ2-3
cdr3_length: 11
d_call: TRBD2
v_call: TRBV10-2
clone_size: NA
cdr3_aa: CACQLADTQYF
cdr3_nt: TGCGCCTGCCAACTAGCGGATACGCAGTATTTT

j_call: TRBJ1-5
cdr3_length: 14
d_call: NA
v_call: TRBV5-6
clone_size: few
cdr3_aa: CASSVSYSNQPQHF
cdr3_nt: TGTGCCAGCAGCGTGAGTTATAGCAATCAGCCCCAGCATTTT

j_call: TRBJ1-1
cdr3_length: 12
d_call: NA
v_call: TRBV12-3/TRBV12-4
clone_size: NA
cdr3_aa: CASREMAAEAFF
cdr3_nt: TGTGCCAGCAGAGAGATGGCGGCTGAAGCTTTCTTT

j_call: TRBJ2-1
cdr3_length: 15
d_call: TRBD2
v_call: TRBV28
clone_size: NA
cdr3_aa: CASSSAGLYYNEQFF
cdr3_nt: TGTGCCAGCAGTTCCGCGGGACTATACTACAATGAGCAGTTCTTC

j_call: TRBJ1-6
cdr3_length: 13
d_call: TRBD1
v_call: TRBV2
clone_size: NA
cdr3_aa: CASSVQGASPLHF
cdr3_nt: TGTGCCAGCAGTGTACAGGGGGCTTCACCCCTCCACTTT

j_call: TRBJ2-1
cdr3_length: 15
d_call: TRBD1
v_call: TRBV5-1
clone_size: NA
cdr3_aa: CASSLGGSSYNEQFF
cdr3_nt: TGCGCCAGCAGCTTAGGGGGCTCCTCCTACAATGAGCAGTTCTTC

j_call: TRBJ1-2
cdr3_length: 15
d_call: NA
v_call: TRBV5-1
clone_size: NA
cdr3_aa: CASSLAEGANYGYTF
cdr3_nt: TGCGCCAGCAGCTTGGCCGAGGGGGCTAACTATGGCTACACCTTC

j_call: TRBJ2-7
cdr3_length: 12
d_call: NA
v_call: TRBV12-3/TRBV12-4
clone_size: NA
cdr3_aa: CASSSGTYEQYF
cdr3_nt: TGTGCCAGCAGTTCCGGGACCTACGAGCAGTACTTC

j_call: TRBJ2-7
cdr3_length: 14
d_call: NA
v_call: TRBV28
clone_size: NA
cdr3_aa: CASSLSGNSYEQYF
cdr3_nt: TGTGCCAGCAGCCTTAGCGGAAACTCCTACGAGCAGTACTTC

j_call: TRBJ2-7
cdr3_length: 14
d_call: TRBD1
v_call: TRBV18
clone_size: NA
cdr3_aa: CASSPPGQPYEQYF
cdr3_nt: TGTGCCAGCTCACCTCCGGGACAGCCCTACGAGCAGTACTTC

j_call: TRBJ1-4
cdr3_length: 14
d_call: NA
v_call: TRBV14
clone_size: NA
cdr3_aa: CASSERAVGEKLFF
cdr3_nt: TGTGCCAGCAGCGAGAGAGCGGTTGGTGAAAAACTGTTTTTT

j_call: TRBJ1-4
cdr3_length: 14
d_call: TRBD1
v_call: TRBV19
clone_size: NA
cdr3_aa: CASSGTALVEKLFF
cdr3_nt: TGTGCCAGTAGTGGGACAGCACTCGTTGAAAAACTGTTTTTT